Below, one T cell receptor (beta chain) is given with its context. Original handling: How many nucleated cells were present was estimated from reference gene primer amplification. This table comes from immunoSEQ multiplex PCR, and its TCRdb copy is limited to in-frame clones, with some not included. V and J calls and clone size come straight from that table; D and trimming were deduced from the DNA. Of over 90,000 clones listed, 80% to 90% were seen once; the top ten hold about 18%. Trimming took 2 bases from V and 2 from J; bases not matched to a gene: 5. In germline, CDR1 is LGHDT, CDR2 YNNKEL (reference sequence). The CDR3 runs to 16 residues. The record originates from a study of blood T cell repertoires in COVID-19.

The source is a human donor in a cohort sampled during active COVID-19. Sequences were obtained from peripheral blood. The J gene is TRBJ2-3, the V gene TRBV3-1 (or the pseudogene TRBV3-2); 9 nucleotides align to TRBD2. CDR3 DNA sequence: TGTGCCAGCAGCCAAAGGTCTAGCGGGGACACAGATACGCAGTATTTT. It yields the protein CASSQRSSGDTDTQYF.